This T cell receptor (beta chain) is from a study of CD4 T cells in relation to SARS-CoV-2 and coronaviruses (dated by TCRdb to about 2021). With respect to the entire study: In the ViraFEST assay, PBMCs were cultured with antigen for roughly eleven days, after which TCR beta CDR3s were sequenced to identify clonal expansions specific to the antigen. The study assessed, at the TCR clonotype level, memory CD4+ T cell crossreactivity between SARS-CoV-2 and common cold coronavirus spike proteins. HLA restriction was mapped for shared crossreactive spike epitopes using patient-derived lymphoblastoid cell lines. A median age of around 38 years, with a range of roughly 20 to 75 years, was recorded for the full convalescent cohort of around 12 patients. A different TCR-beta assay, based on Illumina, was used to sequence expansion assays from other donors in the study. Samples from a few pre-COVID donors and the naive versus memory experiments were sequenced with the Adaptive Biotechnologies TCR-sequencing kit; other data were Illumina-based. Of the roughly twelve convalescent patients, 8 were male and 4 were female, and two of the subjects were Hispanic.

Broader findings and caveats from the paper: Approximately 60% of donors had memory CD4+ clonotypes that crossrecognized SARS-CoV-2 and at least one common cold coronavirus spike. Since the crossreactivity analysis centred on spike protein, crossreactivity against other viral proteins was not assessed. Pre-pandemic and post-infection samples were not both contributed by any donor, so tracing of the source of pre-existing responses was limited. Significantly weaker SARS-CoV-2-driven expansion was shown by crossreactive clones than by monoreactive clones, consistent with antigenic imprinting. Small numbers of patients and of tested TCRs limited the study. Naive versus memory sequencing indicated the assay detects memory recall responses rather than primary responses primed during culture.

About this clone: This receptor's antigen is unknown. No much larger clonotype is one base removed from it; base qualities were not supplied.

DNA from CEF-cultured naive and memory CD4+ T cells underwent immunoSEQ TCR-beta sequencing at survey level. For the original study's pipeline: During preprocessing, nonproductive sequences were discarded, as were any CDR3s that did not begin with C, did not end with F or W, or were shorter than 7 amino acids. Antigen-specific clonotypes were called with the MANAFEST web app on the basis of expansion relative to the reference and to other culture wells. To be counted as positive, a clone had to show significant expansion compared with the reference culture, at an FDR below 0.05, in 2 of 3 replicate wells. A further requirement for positive clones was significant expansion compared with all other tandem wells, along with an odds ratio above 5. Cultured and uncultured naive and memory CD4+ repertoires were searched for CDR3s previously identified as spike- and CEF-reactive. CDR3 homology was quantified as pairwise Levenshtein distance, calculated with the stringdist R package after three terminal residues were trimmed from each end. TCRdb obtained this table from immuneACCESS and retained in-frame rearrangements with V and J assigned. These tables miss some clones; where compared with another copy, unresolved V genes account for less than half of the shortfall, and the remainder is unexplained. V, J and clone size were drawn from that table, and D and trimming were deduced from the DNA. For this sample the table gives 41,000 or so clones, of which less than 85% were detected only once. Clones ranked in the top ten supply 3.5% to 5% of the sample.

V ends up 3 bases short and J 1 base short, with an unmatched junction base count of 3. CDR1 SGHKS and CDR2 YYEKEE were looked up in the germline V gene (reference sequence). There are 14 amino acids in the CDR3, from cysteine to phenylalanine inclusive. Kept here is only the CDR3 DNA, which spans 42 bases and is read in frame from base 1. To separate naive from memory CD4+ T cells, cryopreserved PBMCs first underwent CD4 enrichment and then EasySep naive CD4+ T cell enrichment. For around 9 days, about 92,000 sorted naive or memory CD4+ T cells were cultured together with CEF peptides and T cell-depleted PBMCs at a 1:1 ratio. Each peptide culture condition was generally run in triplicate replicate wells. Ficoll-Paque PLUS gradient centrifugation was used to isolate PBMCs from either whole blood or leukapheresis product. PBMCs were either used fresh in the expansion assay or cryopreserved at -140 degrees C. The QIAamp Micro DNA Kit was used to extract genomic DNA from the CD4+ T cells.

This sequence uses TRBV5-5 and TRBJ1-1, with 7 bases matching TRBD1. The TCR originated in an adult with COVID-19. The sample was naive CD4+ T cells from PBMCs, cultured in vitro. The meaning of the sample's cell subset or site label: naive CD4+ T cells isolated by negative enrichment. In nucleotide form, the sequence is TGTGCCAGCAGCTGGGGGACAGCGAACACTGAAGCTTTCTTT. The translation is CASSWGTANTEAFF.